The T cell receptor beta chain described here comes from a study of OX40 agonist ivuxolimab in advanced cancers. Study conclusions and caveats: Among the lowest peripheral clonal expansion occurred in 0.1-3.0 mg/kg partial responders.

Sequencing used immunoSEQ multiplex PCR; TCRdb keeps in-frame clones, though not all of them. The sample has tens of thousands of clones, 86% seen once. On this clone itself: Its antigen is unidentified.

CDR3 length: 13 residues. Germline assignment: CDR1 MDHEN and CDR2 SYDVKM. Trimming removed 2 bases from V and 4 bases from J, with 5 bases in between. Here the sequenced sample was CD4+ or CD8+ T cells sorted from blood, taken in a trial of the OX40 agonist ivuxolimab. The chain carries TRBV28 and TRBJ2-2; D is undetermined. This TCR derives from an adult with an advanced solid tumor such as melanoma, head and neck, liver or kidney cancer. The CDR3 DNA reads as TGTGCCAGCAGTTTAGGTTTCACCGGGGAGCTGTTTTTT. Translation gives CASSLGFTGELFF. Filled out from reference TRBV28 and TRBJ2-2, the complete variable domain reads DVKVTQSSRYLVKRTGEKVFLECVQDMDHENMFWYRQDPGLGLRLIYFSYDVKMKEKGDIPEGYSVSREKKERFSLILESASTNQTSMYLCASSLGFTGELFFGEGSRLTVL.